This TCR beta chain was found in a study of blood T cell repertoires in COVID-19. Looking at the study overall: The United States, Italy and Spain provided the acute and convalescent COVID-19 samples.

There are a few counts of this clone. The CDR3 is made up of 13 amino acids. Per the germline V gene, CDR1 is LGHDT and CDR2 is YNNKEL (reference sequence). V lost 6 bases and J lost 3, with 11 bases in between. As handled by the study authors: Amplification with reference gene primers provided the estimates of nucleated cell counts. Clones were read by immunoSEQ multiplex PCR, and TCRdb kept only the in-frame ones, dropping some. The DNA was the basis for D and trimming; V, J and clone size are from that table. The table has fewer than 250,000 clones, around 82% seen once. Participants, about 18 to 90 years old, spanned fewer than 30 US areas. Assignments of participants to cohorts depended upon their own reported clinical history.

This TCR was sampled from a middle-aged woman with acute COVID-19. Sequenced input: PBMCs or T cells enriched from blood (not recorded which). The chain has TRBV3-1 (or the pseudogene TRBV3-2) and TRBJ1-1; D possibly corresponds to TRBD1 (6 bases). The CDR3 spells CASRQGTYTEAFF. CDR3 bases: TGTGCCAGCAGACAGGGAACATACACTGAAGCTTTCTTT.